One and the same sample provided the 15 T cell receptor beta chains below, sequenced in a study of control samples from healthy donors and cancer patients. The repertoire was sequenced with immunoSEQ multiplex PCR; TCRdb's copy has only in-frame clones and lacks some. The sample shows about 63,000 clones, approximately 85% of them seen only once. Sequenced sample: blood. These receptor sequences come from a man in his forties in good health.

The gene calls are TRBV2 and TRBJ1-2, with TRBD1 matching 8 bases. The germline V gene encodes CDR1 SNHLY and CDR2 FYNNEI. Unmatched junction bases numbered 10, after V lost 5 bases and J lost 5 bases. CDR3 length: 15 amino acids. CDR3 sequence (DNA): TGTGCCAGCAGTATGGACAGGGAAAAAGGGTATGGCTACACCTTC. It yields the protein CASSMDREKGYGYTF.

The chain joins TRBV4-2 to TRBJ2-1, with 7 positions matching TRBD2. The V and J ends lost 5 bases and 5 bases, in that order; junction bases with no gene match: 9. This CDR3 is 15 amino acids long. Germline V lookup: CDR1 LGHNA, CDR2 YNFKEQ. The CDR3 DNA reads TGTGCCAGCAGCTACACTAGCGCCCCTAACAATGAGCAGTTCTTC. Translating it yields CASSYTSAPNNEQFF.

This clone was seen a handful of times. The chain carries TRBV27 and TRBJ2-5, with TRBD2 matching 7 bases. The J segment lost 1 base and the V segment lost 7 bases, leaving 9 bases of the junction unmatched. There are 15 residues in the CDR3. Germline lookup yields CDR1 MNHEY and CDR2 SMNVEV (reference sequence). This chain's CDR3 is CASTRAGDIQETQYF. The CDR3 bases are TGTGCCAGCACGCGCGCGGGAGATATCCAAGAGACCCAGTACTTC.

The chain employs TRBV11-1 and TRBJ2-3; D possibly matches TRBD1 or TRBD2 (5 bases each). Germline CDR1 reads SGHAT; CDR2 reads FQDESV (reference sequence). This CDR3 has 13 residues. V was trimmed by 7 bases and J by 7 bases, leaving 15 bases between them. This CDR3 reads CASTPTRGNTQYF. CDR3 coding DNA: TGTGCCAGCACCCCTACGAGGGGAAATACGCAGTATTTT.

Only one count was recorded for this clone. The chain employs TRBV12-3 or TRBV12-4 and TRBJ1-2; 7 positions agree with TRBD1. This CDR3 is 13 amino acids long. V shed 2 bases and J 7 bases; nucleotides not matched to a gene: 4. The CDR3 DNA is TGTGCCAGCAGTTTAATACAGGGGTCTGGCTACACCTTC. Translated: CASSLIQGSGYTF.

J is TRBJ2-5 and V is TRBV19; 8 nucleotides agree with TRBD2. Germline V gene data show CDR1 as LNHDA and CDR2 as SQIVND (reference sequence). The CDR3 covers 14 residues. V shed 3 bases and J 1 base; nucleotides not matched to a gene: 1. The CDR3 nucleotides read TGTGCCAGTAGTATGGCGGGGGGCCAAGAGACCCAGTACTTC. Protein: CASSMAGGQETQYF.

There are a few counts of this clone. V usage is TRBV19 and J usage is TRBJ1-2, with D tentatively TRBD1 (6 bases). Germline values: CDR1 LNHDA, CDR2 SQIVND (reference sequence). V was trimmed by 2 bases and J by 6 bases, leaving 16 bases between them. CDR3 length: 15 amino acids. The CDR3 sequence is CASSIRPEGGDGYTF. In DNA form, the CDR3 reads TGTGCCAGTAGTATACGGCCCGAGGGGGGAGATGGCTACACCTTC.

This chain joins TRBV9 and TRBJ1-6; D call uncertain. The ends were cut back, 1 base at V and 6 bases at J, with 5 bases in the middle. The CDR3 totals 13 residues. Looked up from germline, CDR1 is SGDLS and CDR2 is YYNGEE. In DNA form, the CDR3 reads TGTGCCAGCAGCGTAAACAGTAATTCACCCCTCCACTTT. Translated: CASSVNSNSPLHF.

The chain has TRBV11-3 and TRBJ1-6; D is uncertain. Deletions cut 1 base from V and 10 bases from J, with 11 bases between. Germline assignment: CDR1 SGHNT and CDR2 YENEEA. The CDR3 runs to 14 residues. CDR3 protein: CASSLGGEGSPLHF. The CDR3 coding sequence is TGTGCCAGCAGCTTAGGGGGTGAAGGATCACCCCTCCACTTT.

The chain recombines TRBV28 with TRBJ1-2, with TRBD1 as a possible D gene (6 bases). The CDR3 has 14 amino acids. The V end lost 4 bases, the J end lost 8 bases, and 17 bases lay between the germline ends. The germline CDR1 and CDR2 sequences are MDHEN and SYDVKM. CDR3 DNA: TGTGCCAGCAGTTCCCACAGGGAGCTGACGGGCTACACCTTC. Translation: CASSSHRELTGYTF.

The chain links TRBV6-5 to TRBJ2-7; TRBD1 might be the D (6 bases). The CDR3 extends over 13 amino acids. Deletions cut 4 bases from V and 0 bases from J, with 7 bases between. Germline lookup yields CDR1 MNHEY and CDR2 SVGAGI. The CDR3 here is CASSSGASYEQYF. The CDR3 nucleotides read TGTGCCAGCAGTTCAGGGGCCTCCTACGAGCAGTACTTC.

The chain is built from TRBV29-1 and TRBJ1-2; 9 nucleotides line up with TRBD1. With 2 bases clipped from V and 7 bases from J, the junction kept 8 bases outside the gene matches. Per the germline V gene, CDR1 is SQVTM and CDR2 is ANQGSEA. This CDR3 contains 14 residues. The chain's CDR3 is CSVEFRDRVIGYTF. The CDR3 DNA reads TGCAGCGTTGAATTTAGGGACAGGGTAATTGGCTACACCTTC.

The chain links TRBV5-1 to TRBJ2-3; D remains ambiguous. This CDR3 has 15 residues. The ends were cut back, 1 base at V and 4 bases at J, with 13 bases in the middle. Germline loops: CDR1 SGHRS, CDR2 YFSETQ. As DNA, the CDR3 is TGCGCCAGCAGCTTGTGGGAAGCTGGCGCAGATACGCAGTATTTT. Its translation is CASSLWEAGADTQYF.

This chain links TRBV7-3 with TRBJ2-7; TRBD1 matches at 8 bases. Germline values: CDR1 SGHTA, CDR2 FQGTGA. The CDR3 covers 16 residues. The junction had 13 bases not matched to a gene; V was cut back by 4 bases and J by 5 bases. CDR3 protein: CASSSQPGGQVNEQYF. The CDR3 coding sequence is TGTGCCAGCAGCTCACAACCAGGGGGCCAGGTTAACGAGCAGTACTTC.

This chain joins TRBV19 and TRBJ2-3; TRBD2 matches at 10 bases. The CDR3 has 15 residues. V trimming: 3 bases; J trimming: 1 base; junction bases outside the gene matches: 1. CDR1 and CDR2 from the germline V gene are LNHDA and SQIVND (reference sequence). This CDR3 is CASSILAGGTDTQYF. The DNA of the CDR3 is TGTGCCAGTAGTATCCTAGCGGGGGGCACAGATACGCAGTATTTT.